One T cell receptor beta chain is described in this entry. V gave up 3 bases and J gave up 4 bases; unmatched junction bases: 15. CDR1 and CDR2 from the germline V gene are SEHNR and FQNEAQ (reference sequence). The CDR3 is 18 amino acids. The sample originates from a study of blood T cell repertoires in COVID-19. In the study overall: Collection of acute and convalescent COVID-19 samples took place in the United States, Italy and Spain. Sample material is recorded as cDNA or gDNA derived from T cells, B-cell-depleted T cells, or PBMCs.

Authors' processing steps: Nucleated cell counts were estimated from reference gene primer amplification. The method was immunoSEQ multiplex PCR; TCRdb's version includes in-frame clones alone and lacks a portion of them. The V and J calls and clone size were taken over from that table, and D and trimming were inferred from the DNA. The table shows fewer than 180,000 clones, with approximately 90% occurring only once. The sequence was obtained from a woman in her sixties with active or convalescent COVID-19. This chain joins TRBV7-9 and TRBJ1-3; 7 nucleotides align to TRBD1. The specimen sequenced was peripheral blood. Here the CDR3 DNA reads TGTGCCAGCAGCTTTCCCGCCGGGACAGAGGTTTTGGGAAACACCATATATTTT. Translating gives CASSFPAGTEVLGNTIYF.